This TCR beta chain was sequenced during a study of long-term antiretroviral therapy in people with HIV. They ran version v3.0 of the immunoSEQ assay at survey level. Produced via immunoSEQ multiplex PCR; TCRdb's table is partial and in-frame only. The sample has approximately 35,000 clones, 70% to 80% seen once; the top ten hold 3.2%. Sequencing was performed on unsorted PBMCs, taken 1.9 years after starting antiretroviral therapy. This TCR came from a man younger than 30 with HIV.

CDR3 residues: CASSYRGVRNGELFF. The CDR3 coding sequence is TGTGCCAGCAGTTACCGAGGGGTGAGGAACGGGGAGCTGTTTTTT. The chain has TRBV6-5 and TRBJ2-2, with D perhaps being TRBD1 or TRBD2 (5 bases each). Germline values: CDR1 MNHEY, CDR2 SVGAGI. The CDR3 runs to 15 residues. Trimming stripped 2 bases from V and 7 bases from J, with 14 bases between.